This entry is about one TCR beta chain. Antigen unknown. Time point specified: recipient sample about 28 days before transplant, after cytoreduction. This record belongs to a study of T cell clonotyping in hematopoietic cell transplantation. Study conclusions and caveats: After transplant, recipient diversity fell while pathologically expanded clonotypes grew through day 180.

The repertoire was sequenced with immunoSEQ multiplex PCR; TCRdb's copy has only in-frame clones and lacks some. This sample has some 29,000 clones, with approximately 80% found just once. The germline V and J ends were trimmed by 3 bases and 6 bases, with 3 bases remaining between them. Per germline, CDR1 MDHEN and CDR2 SYDVKM. The CDR3 is made up of 11 amino acids. Sequenced material: peripheral blood mononuclear cells, taken before stem cell transplant. The chain uses TRBV28 and TRBJ1-5; D not resolved. The receptor was isolated from a young woman with chronic myeloid leukemia. Some clones in this sample may be carry-over from other donors' samples. The DNA for the CDR3 is TGTGCCAGCAGTTTGAGTCAGCCCCAGCATTTT. This translates into CASSLSQPQHF.